The source of this T cell receptor beta chain is a study of T-cell reconstitution after alpha-beta-depleted transplantation in children. Study results and limitations: Elevated TCRbeta diversity at day 60 was traced, in some patients, to surviving recipient T cells and thymic progenitors. There were reportedly several hundred expanded graft clones from which alpha-beta T cells came about two months after transplant. T-cell numbers and diversity one year post-transplant derived largely from freshly generated T cells.

CDR1 is DFQATT and CDR2 is SNEGSKA in the germline V gene (reference sequence). The V end lost 6 bases, the J end lost 4 bases, and 19 bases lay between the germline ends. CDR3 size: 15 residues. This clonotype has a count of ten or more. Its antigen remains unidentified. Unique molecular identifiers were incorporated during preparation of the TCRbeta library. One entry per CDR3 protein, called by TCRdb with MiXCR from the PCR reads. The sample lists approximately 650,000 distinct CDR3 sequences, 13% occurring once. Sequences were derived from PBMCs, sampled before TCRalphabeta/CD19-depleted stem cell transplant. This rearrangement joins TRBV20-1 to TRBJ2-1; D may be TRBD1 or TRBD2 (7 bases each). The receptor comes from a girl aged 2-10 years with congenital amegakaryocytic thrombocytopenia, due to receive a stem cell transplant. CDR3 loop: CSAKGASGLYNEQFF. Written as DNA, the CDR3 is TGCAGTGCCAAGGGGGCTAGCGGATTGTACAATGAGCAGTTCTTC.